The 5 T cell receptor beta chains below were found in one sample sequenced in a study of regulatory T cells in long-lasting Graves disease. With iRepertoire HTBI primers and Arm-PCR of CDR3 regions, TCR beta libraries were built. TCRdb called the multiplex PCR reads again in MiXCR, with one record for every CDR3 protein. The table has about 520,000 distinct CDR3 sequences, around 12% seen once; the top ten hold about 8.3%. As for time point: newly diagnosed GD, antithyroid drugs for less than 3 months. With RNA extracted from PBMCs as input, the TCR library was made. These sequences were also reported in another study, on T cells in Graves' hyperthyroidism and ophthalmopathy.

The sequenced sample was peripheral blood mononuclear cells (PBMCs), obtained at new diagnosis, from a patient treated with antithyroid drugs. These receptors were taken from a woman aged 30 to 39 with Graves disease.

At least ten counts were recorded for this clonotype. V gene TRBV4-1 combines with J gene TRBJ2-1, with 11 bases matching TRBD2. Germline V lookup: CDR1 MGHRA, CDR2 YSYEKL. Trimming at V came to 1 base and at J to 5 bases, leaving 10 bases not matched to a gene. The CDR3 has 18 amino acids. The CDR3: CASSQGLPGLAVHNEQFF. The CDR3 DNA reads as TGCGCCAGCAGCCAAGGTCTACCGGGACTAGCGGTTCACAATGAGCAGTTCTTC.

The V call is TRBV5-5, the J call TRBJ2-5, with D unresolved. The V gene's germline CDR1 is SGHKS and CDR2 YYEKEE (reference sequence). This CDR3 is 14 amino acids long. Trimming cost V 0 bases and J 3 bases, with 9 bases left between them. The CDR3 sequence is CASSLGAPKETQYF. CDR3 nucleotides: TGTGCCAGCAGCTTGGGGGCCCCGAAAGAGACCCAGTACTTC.

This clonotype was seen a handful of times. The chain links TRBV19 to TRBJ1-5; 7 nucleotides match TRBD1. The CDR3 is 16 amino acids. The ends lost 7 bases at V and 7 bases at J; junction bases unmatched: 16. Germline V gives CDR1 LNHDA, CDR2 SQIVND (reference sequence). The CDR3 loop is CASTRSRDSRGQPQHF. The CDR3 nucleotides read TGTGCCAGTACACGCTCCCGGGACAGCCGGGGACAGCCCCAGCATTTT.

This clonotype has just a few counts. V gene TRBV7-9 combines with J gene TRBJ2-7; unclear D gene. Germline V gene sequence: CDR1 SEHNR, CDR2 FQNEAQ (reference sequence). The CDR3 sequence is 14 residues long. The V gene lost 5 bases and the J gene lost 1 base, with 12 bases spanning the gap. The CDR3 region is CASSRTDKSYEQYF. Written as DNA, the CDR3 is TGTGCCAGCAGCCGCACTGACAAGTCCTACGAGCAGTACTTC. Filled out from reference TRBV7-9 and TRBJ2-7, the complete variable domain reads DTGVSQNPRHKITKRGQNVTFRCDPISEHNRLYWYRQTLGQGPEFLTYFQNEAQLEKSRLLSDRFSAERPKGSFSTLEIQRTEQGDSAMYLCASSRTDKSYEQYFGPGTRLTVT.

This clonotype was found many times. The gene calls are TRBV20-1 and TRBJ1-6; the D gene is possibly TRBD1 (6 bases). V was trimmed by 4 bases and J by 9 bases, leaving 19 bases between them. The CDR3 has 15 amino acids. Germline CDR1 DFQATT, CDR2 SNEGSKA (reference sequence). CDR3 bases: TGCAGTGCTACGGAGGGGGAGACCCAGGTTTCACCCCTCCACTTT. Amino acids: CSATEGETQVSPLHF.